A selection of T cell receptor beta chains follows, all from one sample in a study of shared clonotypes between healthy human individuals. Generated by immunoSEQ multiplex PCR, the TCRdb table keeps only in-frame clones and is missing some. Of more than 2 million clones listed, roughly 94% are singletons. Sequencing input: naive CD4+ T cells sorted from blood. The receptors stem from a man between 18 and 29 years old in good health. Each CDR3 is given with its conserved first and last residue. D genes are given only for firm matches. The size of a clone is reported for some rows only, either as once, few or many, or as a class for expanded clones.

TRBV5-1,TRBD2,16,TRBJ2-3,-,CASSLGTSGVSDTQYF,TGCGCCAGCAGCTTGGGGACTAGCGGTGTCTCCGATACGCAGTATTTT
TRBV4-1,TRBD1,16,TRBJ2-3,once,CASSQTGTASTDTQYF,TGCGCCAGCAGCCAGACCGGGACAGCTAGCACAGATACGCAGTATTTT
TRBV29-1,-,13,TRBJ2-1,-,CSVEESLYNEQFF,TGCAGCGTTGAAGAGAGTCTGTACAATGAGCAGTTCTTC
TRBV30,TRBD1,13,TRBJ1-1,-,CAWKGQRGTEAFF,TGTGCCTGGAAGGGACAGAGGGGCACTGAAGCTTTCTTT
TRBV5-1,TRBD2,15,TRBJ2-1,-,CASSFVAGDTGGQFF,TGCGCCAGCAGCTTCGTAGCGGGGGACACAGGTGGGCAGTTCTTC
TRBV11-2,TRBD1,16,TRBJ1-1,-,CASSFPGTGSFYSAFF,TGTGCCAGCAGCTTCCCCGGGACAGGGTCTTTTTATTCAGCTTTCTTT
TRBV7-2,TRBD2,15,TRBJ2-3,-,CASSSSGGSPDTQYF,TGTGCCAGCAGCTCTAGCGGGGGGTCACCAGATACGCAGTATTTT
TRBV10-3,-,13,TRBJ1-5,-,CAISVGGSQPQHF,TGTGCCATCAGTGTAGGGGGATCTCAGCCCCAGCATTTT
TRBV4-1,-,13,TRBJ1-2,-,CASSQMNIGGYTF,TGCGCCAGCAGCCAAATGAACATAGGTGGCTACACCTTC
TRBV2,TRBD2,14,TRBJ2-6,-,CASKGLGGANVLTF,TGTGCCAGCAAGGGACTAGGCGGGGCCAACGTCCTGACTTTC
TRBV6-6,-,14,TRBJ1-2,-,CASSYKGSDYGYTF,TGTGCCAGCAGCTATAAAGGTTCCGACTATGGCTACACCTTC
TRBV6-6,-,11,TRBJ1-6,-,CASSQRRSLHF,TGTGCCAGCAGCCAAAGGAGATCCCTCCACTTT
TRBV6-5,-,13,TRBJ2-7,-,CATAKPGNYEQYF,TGTGCCACCGCTAAACCAGGGAACTACGAGCAGTACTTC
TRBV7-9,-,17,TRBJ1-1,-,CASSLAYYREMNTEAFF,TGTGCCAGCAGCTTAGCGTATTACAGAGAAATGAACACTGAAGCTTTCTTT
TRBV2,TRBD2,14,TRBJ2-3,-,CASRGLASTDTQYF,TGTGCCAGCAGGGGACTAGCGAGTACAGATACGCAGTATTTT
TRBV20-1,TRBD1,11,TRBJ1-2,-,CSATTGRGYTF,TGCAGTGCTACGACAGGGAGAGGCTACACCTTC
TRBV5-4,-,14,TRBJ1-2,-,CASGISSQGKGYTF,TGTGCCAGCGGTATTTCAAGCCAGGGTAAAGGCTACACCTTC
TRBV7-6,TRBD1,15,TRBJ1-2,-,CASSLGQGVDYGYTF,TGTGCCAGCAGCTTAGGACAGGGGGTCGACTATGGCTACACCTTC
TRBV27,-,15,TRBJ2-7,-,CASSPVGLGNYEQYF,TGTGCCAGCAGTCCCGTTGGGTTGGGCAACTACGAGCAGTACTTC
TRBV28,TRBD1,17,TRBJ1-2,-,CASRRGGTAVWDYGYTF,TGTGCCAGCAGACGAGGGGGGACAGCCGTTTGGGATTATGGCTACACCTTC
TRBV12-2,-,14,TRBJ1-2,-,CASRHWTGLDGYTF,TGTGCAAGTCGCCATTGGACAGGGCTGGATGGCTACACCTTC
TRBV7-9,TRBD1,13,TRBJ1-1,-,CASSQQGGTEAFF,TGTGCCAGCAGTCAACAGGGGGGCACTGAAGCTTTCTTT
TRBV2,-,14,TRBJ2-7,-,CASSEGWGATEQYF,TGTGCCAGCAGTGAAGGTTGGGGGGCCACCGAGCAGTACTTC
TRBV7-3,TRBD2,15,TRBJ2-5,-,CASSSGTSGQETQYF,TGTGCCAGCAGCTCTGGGACTAGCGGCCAAGAGACCCAGTACTTC
TRBV6-4,TRBD1,14,TRBJ1-1,-,CASRPGQMNTEAFF,TGTGCCAGCAGGCCGGGACAGATGAACACTGAAGCTTTCTTT